This T cell receptor beta chain was profiled in a study of T cell responses to AZD1222 COVID-19 vaccine. Details on this clone: The antigen remains unidentified.

Regarding the study as a whole: Repertoire collection took place solely once the T cell response had peaked. Spike-wide vaccine-associated CD4 TCRs dominated at 160-218 and 743-854. Clonal diversity may have been underestimated in mostly white British donors.

V gave up 0 bases and J gave up 2 bases, with 9 bases separating them. The germline V gene encodes CDR1 SGHRS and CDR2 YFSETQ. The CDR3 is 14 amino acids. Assay used: immunoSEQ multiplex PCR; TCRdb lists only in-frame clones, some missing. This sample has over 130,000 clones; more than 70% occur once, and the top ten carry 2.5% to 3.5%. This specimen consisted of peripheral blood, obtained 28 days after the second AZD1222 dose. The chain recombines TRBV5-1 with TRBJ2-7; perhaps TRBD1 as D (6 bases). The sequence was collected from an adult who received the AZD1222 COVID-19 vaccine. CDR3 sequence (DNA): TGCGCCAGCAGCTTGGATGGGACAACCTACGAGCAGTACTTC. As protein: CASSLDGTTYEQYF.